Listed here are 13 T cell receptor beta chains from one sample, sequenced in a study of T-cell memory formation after mild COVID-19. Via MiXCR, TCRdb re-called the 5' RACE reads, giving one row per CDR3 protein. The sample consists of 290,000 or so distinct CDR3 sequences, approximately 19% of them appearing once. The sample comprised PBMCs or a T cell subset sorted from them (not recorded which). The receptors here all came from a young man who had mild COVID-19 (a few samples of this study predate the infection). Cell type and time point are not known.

This clonotype was found many times. The chain uses TRBV6-5 and TRBJ1-4, with D unclear. Trimming shortened V by 0 bases and J by 8 bases, and 7 bases separated the two germline ends. Germline lookup yields CDR1 MNHEY and CDR2 SVGAGI. The CDR3 totals 13 residues. The CDR3: CASSYSIGEKLFF. In DNA, the CDR3 is TGTGCCAGCAGTTACTCCATAGGAGAAAAACTGTTTTTT.

Notes on this clonotype: A much bigger clone sits one base away, suggesting this may be a read error. The rearrangement uses TRBV6-5 and TRBJ2-3; no reliable D call. Trimming stripped 5 bases from V and 4 bases from J, with 4 bases between. From germline, CDR1 is MNHEY and CDR2 SVGAGI. The CDR3 sequence is 11 residues long. The CDR3 spells CASSDADTQYF. The CDR3 DNA reads as TGTGCCAGCAGTGACGCAGATACGCAGTATTTT.

This clonotype was seen more than once but under ten times. The chain combines TRBV18 with TRBJ1-1; D may be TRBD1 (6 bases). The ends were cut back, 7 bases at V and 1 base at J, with 7 bases in the middle. Per germline, CDR1 KGHSH and CDR2 LQKENI. This CDR3 comprises 12 residues. The CDR3 is CASYRANTEAFF. The CDR3 bases are TGTGCCAGCTACAGGGCGAACACTGAAGCTTTCTTT.

The chain is built from TRBV7-9 and TRBJ1-6; D unresolved. Germline CDR1 SEHNR, CDR2 FQNEAQ (reference sequence). This CDR3 is 13 amino acids long. V was trimmed by 6 bases and J by 10 bases, leaving 13 bases between them. The CDR3 loop reads CASSRTLGSPLHF. CDR3 DNA sequence: TGTGCCAGCAGTCGAACGTTAGGATCACCCCTCCACTTT.

This clonotype has just one count. This sequence joins TRBV7-9 and TRBJ2-3; D is unresolved. The CDR3 totals 14 residues. V gave up 0 bases and J gave up 4 bases, with 8 bases separating them. Germline CDR1 reads SEHNR; CDR2 reads FQNEAQ (reference sequence). CDR3 sequence reads: CASSLAKTADTQYF. In nucleotides, the CDR3 is TGTGCCAGCAGCTTAGCCAAAACTGCAGATACGCAGTATTTT. The full variable domain, rest sourced from reference TRBV7-9 and TRBJ2-3, is DTGVSQNPRHKITKRGQNVTFRCDPISEHNRLYWYRQTLGQGPEFLTYFQNEAQLEKSRLLSDRFSAERPKGSFSTLEIQRTEQGDSAMYLCASSLAKTADTQYFGPGTRLTVL.

CDR3 nucleotide sequence: TGTGCCATCAGTGAGGGGACACCCGAAGGATCCTACAATGAGCAGTTCTTC. Its protein product is CAISEGTPEGSYNEQFF. V usage is TRBV10-3 and J usage is TRBJ2-1; D is possibly TRBD1 (6 bases). Trimming took off 2 bases at V and 1 base at J, with 15 bases between the two ends. Germline V CDR1 and CDR2: ENHRY, SYGVKD. This CDR3 comprises 17 residues.

With regard to this clonotype: A read error may be the cause here, since a much bigger clone is one base away. Here the CDR3 DNA reads TGCGCCAGCGGCTTGGCGCAGATCGTGCACACTGAAGCTTTCTTT. This sequence encodes CASGLAQIVHTEAFF. The chain recombines TRBV5-1 with TRBJ1-1; no reliable D call. Germline-derived CDR1 and CDR2 are SGHRS and YFSETQ. This CDR3 is built from 15 residues.

This clonotype was seen a few times. The chain uses TRBV5-5 and TRBJ2-5; no clear D. The CDR3 contains 14 residues. Germline CDR1 reads SGHKS; CDR2 reads YYEKEE (reference sequence). Deletions cut 3 bases from V and 5 bases from J, with 14 bases between. The CDR3 reads CASSWRHSAETQYF. CDR3 sequence (DNA): TGTGCCAGCAGCTGGAGACACTCCGCGGAGACCCAGTACTTC.

The V call is TRBV4-3, the J call TRBJ1-5, with a possible D match to TRBD1 (5 bases). In germline, CDR1 is LGHNA, CDR2 YSLEER. V dropped 4 bases and J dropped 7 bases, with 17 bases sitting between them. The CDR3 contains 15 residues. This chain's CDR3 is CASSPGVGGRQPQHF. CDR3 DNA sequence: TGCGCCAGCAGCCCGGGGGTCGGAGGGAGGCAGCCCCAGCATTTT.

This chain joins TRBV6-2 or TRBV6-3 and TRBJ2-7; unclear D gene. The germline CDR1 and CDR2 sequences are MNHEY and SVGEGT. Between the trimmed V and J ends, which lost 2 bases and 3 bases, there was a span of 5 bases. This CDR3 contains 12 residues. For the CDR3, the DNA is TGTGCCAGCAGTTACCCCGGCTACGAGCAGTACTTC. It specifies CASSYPGYEQYF.

V is TRBV6-2 or TRBV6-3 and J is TRBJ2-7; a possible D gene is TRBD2 (6 bases). The germline V gene has CDR1 MNHEY and CDR2 SVGEGT. The V end lost 6 bases, the J end lost 0 bases, and 12 bases lay between the germline ends. There are 14 residues in the CDR3. CDR3 protein: CASRKSGASYEQYV. The CDR3 bases are TGTGCCAGCAGGAAATCGGGAGCCTCCTACGAGCAGTACGTC.

This chain uses TRBV6-5 with TRBJ1-1; D not certain. This CDR3 spans 14 amino acids. V was pared by 8 bases and J by 4 bases, with 17 bases between. Germline assignment: CDR1 MNHEY and CDR2 SVGAGI. CDR3 in DNA: TGTGCCAGCCGAATCAGTCCTGCCCCCACTGAAGCTTTCTTT. Translating it yields CASRISPAPTEAFF.

V usage is TRBV18 and J usage is TRBJ2-5; no firm D call. Trimming left V 5 bases short and J 5 bases short, with 9 bases between. CDR3 length: 12 amino acids. The germline V gene has CDR1 KGHSH and CDR2 LQKENI. CDR3 in amino acids: CASSASWETQYF. The CDR3 DNA reads as TGTGCCAGCTCAGCCTCGTGGGAGACCCAGTACTTC. Filled out from reference TRBV18 and TRBJ2-5, the complete variable domain reads NAGVMQNPRHLVRRRGQEARLRCSPMKGHSHVYWYRQLPEEGLKFMVYLQKENIIDESGMPKERFSAEFPKEGPSILRIQQVVRGDSAAYFCASSASWETQYFGPGTRLLVL.